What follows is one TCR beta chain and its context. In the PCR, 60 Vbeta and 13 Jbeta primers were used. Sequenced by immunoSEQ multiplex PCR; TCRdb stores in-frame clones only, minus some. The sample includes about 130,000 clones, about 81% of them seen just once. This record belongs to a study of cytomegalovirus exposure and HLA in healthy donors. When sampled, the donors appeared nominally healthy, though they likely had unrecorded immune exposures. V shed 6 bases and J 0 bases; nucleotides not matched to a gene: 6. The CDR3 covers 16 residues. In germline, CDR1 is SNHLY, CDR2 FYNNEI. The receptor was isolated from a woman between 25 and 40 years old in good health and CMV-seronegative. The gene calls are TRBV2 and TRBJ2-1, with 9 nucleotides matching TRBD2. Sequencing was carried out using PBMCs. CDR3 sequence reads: CASRPFSGSSYNEQFF. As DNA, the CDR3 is TGTGCCAGCAGACCTTTTAGCGGGAGCTCCTACAATGAGCAGTTCTTC. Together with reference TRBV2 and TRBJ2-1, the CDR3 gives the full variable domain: EPEVTQTPSHQVTQMGQEVILRCVPISNHLYFYWYRQILGQKVEFLVSFYNNEISEKSEIFDDQFSVERPDGSNFTLKIRSTKLEDSAMYFCASRPFSGSSYNEQFFGPGTRLTVL.